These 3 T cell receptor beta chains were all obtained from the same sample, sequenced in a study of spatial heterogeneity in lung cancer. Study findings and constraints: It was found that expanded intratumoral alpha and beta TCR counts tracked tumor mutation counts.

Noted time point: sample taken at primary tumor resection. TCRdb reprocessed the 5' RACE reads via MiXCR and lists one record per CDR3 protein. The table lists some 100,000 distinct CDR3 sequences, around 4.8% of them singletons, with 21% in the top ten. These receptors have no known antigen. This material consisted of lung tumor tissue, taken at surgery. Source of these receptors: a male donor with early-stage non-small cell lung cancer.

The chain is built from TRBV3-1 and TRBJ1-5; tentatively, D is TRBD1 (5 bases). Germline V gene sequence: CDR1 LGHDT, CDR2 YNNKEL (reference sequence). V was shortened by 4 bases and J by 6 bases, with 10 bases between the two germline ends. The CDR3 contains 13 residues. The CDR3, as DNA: TGTGCCAGCAGCCGGGGGGACGGTCAGCCCCAGCATTTT. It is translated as CASSRGDGQPQHF.

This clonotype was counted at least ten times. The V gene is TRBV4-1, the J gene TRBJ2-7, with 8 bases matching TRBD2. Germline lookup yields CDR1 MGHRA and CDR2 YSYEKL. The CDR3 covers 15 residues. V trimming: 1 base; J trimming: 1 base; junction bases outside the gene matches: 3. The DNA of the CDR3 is TGCGCCAGCAGCCAAGGGACTAGCAGATCCTACGAGCAGTACTTC. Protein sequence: CASSQGTSRSYEQYF.

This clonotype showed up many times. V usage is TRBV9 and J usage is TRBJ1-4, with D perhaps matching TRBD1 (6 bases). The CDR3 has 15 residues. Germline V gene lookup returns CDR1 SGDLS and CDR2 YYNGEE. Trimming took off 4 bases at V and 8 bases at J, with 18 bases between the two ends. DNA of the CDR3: TGTGCCAGCAGCCCGTGGGTACAGGGCGGCGAAAAACTGTTTTTT. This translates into CASSPWVQGGEKLFF.